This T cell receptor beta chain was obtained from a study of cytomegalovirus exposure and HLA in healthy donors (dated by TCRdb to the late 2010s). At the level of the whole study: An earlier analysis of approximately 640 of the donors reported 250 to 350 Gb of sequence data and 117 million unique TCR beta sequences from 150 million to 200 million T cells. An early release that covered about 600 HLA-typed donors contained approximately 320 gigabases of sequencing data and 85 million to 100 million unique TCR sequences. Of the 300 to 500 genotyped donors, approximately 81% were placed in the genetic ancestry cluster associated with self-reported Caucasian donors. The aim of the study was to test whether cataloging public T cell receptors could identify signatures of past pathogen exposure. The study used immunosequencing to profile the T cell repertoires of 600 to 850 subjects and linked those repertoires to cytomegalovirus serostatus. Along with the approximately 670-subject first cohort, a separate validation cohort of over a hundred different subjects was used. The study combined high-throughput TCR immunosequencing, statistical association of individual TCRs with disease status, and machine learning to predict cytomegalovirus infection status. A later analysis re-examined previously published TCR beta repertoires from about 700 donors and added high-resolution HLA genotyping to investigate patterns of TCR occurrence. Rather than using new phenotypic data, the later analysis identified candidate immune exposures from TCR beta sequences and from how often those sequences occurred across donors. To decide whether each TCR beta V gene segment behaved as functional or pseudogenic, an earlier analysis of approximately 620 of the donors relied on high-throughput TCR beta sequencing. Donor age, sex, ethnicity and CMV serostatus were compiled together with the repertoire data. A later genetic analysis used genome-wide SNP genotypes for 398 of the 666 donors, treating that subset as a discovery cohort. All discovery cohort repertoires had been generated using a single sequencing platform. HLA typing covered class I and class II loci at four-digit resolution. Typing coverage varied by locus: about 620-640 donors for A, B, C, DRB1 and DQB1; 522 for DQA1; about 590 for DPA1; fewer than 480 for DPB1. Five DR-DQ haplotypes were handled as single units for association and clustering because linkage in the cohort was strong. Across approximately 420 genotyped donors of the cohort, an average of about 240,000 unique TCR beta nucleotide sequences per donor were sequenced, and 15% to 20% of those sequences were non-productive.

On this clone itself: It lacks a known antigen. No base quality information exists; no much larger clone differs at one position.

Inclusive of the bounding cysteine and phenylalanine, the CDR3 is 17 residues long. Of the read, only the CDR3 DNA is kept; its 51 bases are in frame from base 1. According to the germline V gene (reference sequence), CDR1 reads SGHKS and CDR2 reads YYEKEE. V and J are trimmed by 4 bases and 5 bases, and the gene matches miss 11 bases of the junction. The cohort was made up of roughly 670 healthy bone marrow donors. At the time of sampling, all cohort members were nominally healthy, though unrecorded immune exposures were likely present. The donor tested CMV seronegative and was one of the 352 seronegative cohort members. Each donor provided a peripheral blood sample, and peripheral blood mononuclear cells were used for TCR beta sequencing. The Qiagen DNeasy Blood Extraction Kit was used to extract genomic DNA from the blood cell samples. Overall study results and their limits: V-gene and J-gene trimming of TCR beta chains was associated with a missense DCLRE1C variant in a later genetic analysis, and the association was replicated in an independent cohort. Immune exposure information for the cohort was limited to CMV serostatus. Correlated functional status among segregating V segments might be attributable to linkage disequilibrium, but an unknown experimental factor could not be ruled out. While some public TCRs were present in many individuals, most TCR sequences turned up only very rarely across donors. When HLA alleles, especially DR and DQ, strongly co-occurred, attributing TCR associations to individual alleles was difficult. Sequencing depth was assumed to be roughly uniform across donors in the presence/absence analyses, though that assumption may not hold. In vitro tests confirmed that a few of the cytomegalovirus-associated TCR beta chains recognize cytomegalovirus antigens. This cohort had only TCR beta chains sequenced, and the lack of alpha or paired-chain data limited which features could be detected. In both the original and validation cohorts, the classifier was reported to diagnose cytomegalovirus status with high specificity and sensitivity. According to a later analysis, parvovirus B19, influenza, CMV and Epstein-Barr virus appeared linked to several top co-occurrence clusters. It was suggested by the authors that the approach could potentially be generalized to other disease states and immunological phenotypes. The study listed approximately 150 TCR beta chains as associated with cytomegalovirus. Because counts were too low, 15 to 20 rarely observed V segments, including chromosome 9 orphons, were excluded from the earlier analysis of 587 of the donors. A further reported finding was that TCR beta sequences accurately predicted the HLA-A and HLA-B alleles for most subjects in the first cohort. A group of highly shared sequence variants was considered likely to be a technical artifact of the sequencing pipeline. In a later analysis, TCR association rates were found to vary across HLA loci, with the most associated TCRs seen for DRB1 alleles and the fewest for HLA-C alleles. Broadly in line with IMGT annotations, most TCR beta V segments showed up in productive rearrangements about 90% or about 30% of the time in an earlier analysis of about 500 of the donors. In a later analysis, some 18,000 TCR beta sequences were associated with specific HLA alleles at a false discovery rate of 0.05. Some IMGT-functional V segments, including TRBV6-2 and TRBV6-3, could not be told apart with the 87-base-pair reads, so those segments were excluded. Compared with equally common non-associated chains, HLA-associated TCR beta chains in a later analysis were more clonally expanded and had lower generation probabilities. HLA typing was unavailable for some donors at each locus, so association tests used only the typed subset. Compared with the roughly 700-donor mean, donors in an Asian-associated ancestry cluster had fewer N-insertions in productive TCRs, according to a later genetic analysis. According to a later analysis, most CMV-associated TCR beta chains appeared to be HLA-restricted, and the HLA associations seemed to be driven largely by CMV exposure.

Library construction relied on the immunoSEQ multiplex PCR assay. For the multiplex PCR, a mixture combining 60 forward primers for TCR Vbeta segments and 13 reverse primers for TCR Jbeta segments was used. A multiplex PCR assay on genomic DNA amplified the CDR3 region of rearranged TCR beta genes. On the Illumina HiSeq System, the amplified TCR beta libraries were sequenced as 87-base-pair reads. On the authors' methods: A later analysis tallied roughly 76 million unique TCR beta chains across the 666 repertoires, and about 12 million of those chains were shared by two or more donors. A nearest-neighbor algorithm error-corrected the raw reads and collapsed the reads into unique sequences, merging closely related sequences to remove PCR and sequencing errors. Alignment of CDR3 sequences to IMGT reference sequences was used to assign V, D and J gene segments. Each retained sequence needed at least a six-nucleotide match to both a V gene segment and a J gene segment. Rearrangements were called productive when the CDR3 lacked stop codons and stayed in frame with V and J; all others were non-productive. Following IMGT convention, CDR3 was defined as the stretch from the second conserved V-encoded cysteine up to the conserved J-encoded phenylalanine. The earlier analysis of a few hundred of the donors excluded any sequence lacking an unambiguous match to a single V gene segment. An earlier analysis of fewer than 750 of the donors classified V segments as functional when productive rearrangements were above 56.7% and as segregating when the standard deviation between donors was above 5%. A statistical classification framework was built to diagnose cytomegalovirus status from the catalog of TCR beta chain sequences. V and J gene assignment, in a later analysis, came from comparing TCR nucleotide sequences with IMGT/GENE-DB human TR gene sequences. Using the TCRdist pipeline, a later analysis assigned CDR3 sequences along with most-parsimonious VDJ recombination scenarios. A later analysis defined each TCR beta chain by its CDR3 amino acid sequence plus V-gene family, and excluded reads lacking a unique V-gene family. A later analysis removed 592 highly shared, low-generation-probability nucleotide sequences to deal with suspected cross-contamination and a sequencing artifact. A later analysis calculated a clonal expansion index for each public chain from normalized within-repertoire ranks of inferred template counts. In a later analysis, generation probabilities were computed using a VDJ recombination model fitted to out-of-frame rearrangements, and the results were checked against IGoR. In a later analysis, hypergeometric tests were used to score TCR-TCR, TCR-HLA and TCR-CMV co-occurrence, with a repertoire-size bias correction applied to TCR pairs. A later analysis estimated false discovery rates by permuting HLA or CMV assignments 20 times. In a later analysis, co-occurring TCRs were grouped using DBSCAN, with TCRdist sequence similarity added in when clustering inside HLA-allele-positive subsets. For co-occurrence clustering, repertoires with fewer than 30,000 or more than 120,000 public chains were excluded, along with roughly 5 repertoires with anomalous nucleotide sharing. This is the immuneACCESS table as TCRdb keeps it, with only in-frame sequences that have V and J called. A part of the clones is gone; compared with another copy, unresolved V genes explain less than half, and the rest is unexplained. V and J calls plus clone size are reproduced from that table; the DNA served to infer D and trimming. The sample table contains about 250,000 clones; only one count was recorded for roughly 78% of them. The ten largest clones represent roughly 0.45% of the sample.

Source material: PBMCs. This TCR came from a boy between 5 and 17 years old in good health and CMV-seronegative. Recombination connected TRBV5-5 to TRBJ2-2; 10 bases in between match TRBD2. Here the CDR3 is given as CASSLRGAGGETGELFF. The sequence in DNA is TGTGCCAGCAGCCTAAGGGGAGCGGGAGGGGAGACCGGGGAGCTGTTTTTT. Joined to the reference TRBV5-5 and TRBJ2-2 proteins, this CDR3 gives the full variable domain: DAGVTQSPTHLIKTRGQQVTLRCSPISGHKSVSWYQQVLGQGPQFIFQYYEKEERGRGNFPDRFSARQFPNYSSELNVNALLLGDSALYLCASSLRGAGGETGELFFGEGSRLTVL.